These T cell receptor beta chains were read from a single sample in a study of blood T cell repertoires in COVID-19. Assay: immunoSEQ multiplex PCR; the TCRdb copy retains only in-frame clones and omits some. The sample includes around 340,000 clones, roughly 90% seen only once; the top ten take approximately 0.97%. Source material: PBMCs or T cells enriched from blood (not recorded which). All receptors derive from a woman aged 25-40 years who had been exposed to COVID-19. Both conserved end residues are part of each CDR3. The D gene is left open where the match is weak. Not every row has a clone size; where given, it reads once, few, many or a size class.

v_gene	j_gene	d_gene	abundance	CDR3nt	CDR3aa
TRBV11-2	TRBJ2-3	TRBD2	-	TGTGCCAGCAGCCCCTTAAGCGGGGGTAGGCGTGCCGGCACAGATACGCAGTATTTT	CASSPLSGGRRAGTDTQYF
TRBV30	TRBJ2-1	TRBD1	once	TGTGCCTGGAGTGCCGGGACAGGGGGCTTTTTTGAGCAGTTCTTC	CAWSAGTGGFFEQFF
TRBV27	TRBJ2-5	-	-	TGTGCCAGCAGTTCCGCGAACTCTGAAGAGACCCAGTACTTC	CASSSANSEETQYF
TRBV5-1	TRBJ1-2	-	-	TGCGCCAGCAGCTCTCCGGATCAGGGCCTCTATGGCTACACCTTC	CASSSPDQGLYGYTF
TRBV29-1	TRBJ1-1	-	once	TGCAGCGTATCAGGGCAACTGAACACTGAAGCTTTCTTT	CSVSGQLNTEAFF
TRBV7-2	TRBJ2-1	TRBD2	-	TGTGCCAGCGCAAGCGGGACCCTAAACAATGAGCAGTTCTTC	CASASGTLNNEQFF
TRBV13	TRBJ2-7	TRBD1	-	TGTGCCAGCAGCGGGACAGGGCCTTCCGAGCAGTACTTC	CASSGTGPSEQYF
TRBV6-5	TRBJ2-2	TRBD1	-	TGTGCCAGCAGGGGACAGGGGGCCCCCACCGGGGAGCTGTTTTTT	CASRGQGAPTGELFF
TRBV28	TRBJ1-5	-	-	TGTGCCAGCAGTCCCGAGACAGGCAATCAGCCCCAGCATTTT	CASSPETGNQPQHF
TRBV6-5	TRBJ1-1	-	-	TGTGCCAGCAGTTACCCAGGGCTGGGCACTGAAGCTTTCTTT	CASSYPGLGTEAFF
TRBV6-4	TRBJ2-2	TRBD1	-	TGTGCCAGCAGCGCCGGGACAGGTCACACCGGGGAGCTGTTTTTT	CASSAGTGHTGELFF
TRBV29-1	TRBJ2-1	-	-	TGCAGCGTTGAACTATTCGGACAGTTCTTTTCCTACAATGAGCAGTTCTTC	CSVELFGQFFSYNEQFF
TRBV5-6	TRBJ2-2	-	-	TGTGCCAGCAGCTTGATTACAGGGATGCTCGCCGGGGAGCTGTTTTTT	CASSLITGMLAGELFF
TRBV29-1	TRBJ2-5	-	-	TGCAGCGTAGTAAGCGGGGAGACCCAGTACTTC	CSVVSGETQYF
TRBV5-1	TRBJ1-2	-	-	TGCGCCAGCAGCGCAGGGGTTCTCTATGGCTACACCTTC	CASSAGVLYGYTF
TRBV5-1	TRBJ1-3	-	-	TGCGCCAGCAGCTCAACAACAGGGGGAAACACCATATATTTT	CASSSTTGGNTIYF
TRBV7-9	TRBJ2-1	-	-	TGTGCCAGCAGCTTAGGGGCCAGGGCGAATGAGCAGTTCTTC	CASSLGARANEQFF
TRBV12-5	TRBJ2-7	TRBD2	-	TGTGCTAGTGCCCTGCTAGCGGGAGGGTCCTACGAGCAGTACTTC	CASALLAGGSYEQYF
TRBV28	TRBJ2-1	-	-	TGTGCCAGCAGTCCGCAGGAGGGCCTGGGCAATGAGCAGTTCTTC	CASSPQEGLGNEQFF
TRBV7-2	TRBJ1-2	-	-	TGTGCCAGCAGCCCCCGGGACAAAGTCTATGGCTACACCTTC	CASSPRDKVYGYTF
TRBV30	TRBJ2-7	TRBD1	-	TGTGCCTGGAAGGTGGCAGGGGGCTCCTACGAGCAGTACTTC	CAWKVAGGSYEQYF
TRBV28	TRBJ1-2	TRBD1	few	TGTCCCGGGACAGCCCTCAATTTCACTAACTATGGCTACACCTTC	CPGTALNFTNYGYTF
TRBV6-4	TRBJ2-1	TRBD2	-	TGTGCCAGCAGCGGGACTAGCGGACCCTACAATGAGCAGTTCTTC	CASSGTSGPYNEQFF
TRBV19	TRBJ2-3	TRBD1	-	TGTGCCAGTAGAGGACAGGGGGGGACAGATACGCAGTATTTT	CASRGQGGTDTQYF
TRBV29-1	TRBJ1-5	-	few	TGCAGCGCCTCACTGGCGGGCGCGGGGAATCAGCCCCAGCATTTT	CSASLAGAGNQPQHF
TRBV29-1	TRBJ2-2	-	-	TGCAGCGTTGCCAGGGCTGGCACCGGGGAGCTGTTTTTT	CSVARAGTGELFF
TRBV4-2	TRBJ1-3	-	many	TGTGCCAGCAGCCAAGGTTCGGGACAACTCTCTGGAAACACCATATATTTT	CASSQGSGQLSGNTIYF
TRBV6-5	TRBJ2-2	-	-	TGTGCCAGCAGTTACTCGTACGGGAACACCGGGGAGCTGTTTTTT	CASSYSYGNTGELFF
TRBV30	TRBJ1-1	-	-	TGTGCCTGGAGTGGAGGGCGCAGGACTGAAGCTTTCTTT	CAWSGGRRTEAFF
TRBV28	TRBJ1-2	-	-	TGTGCCAGCAGTTTAAGGGGGAACTATGGCTACACCTTC	CASSLRGNYGYTF
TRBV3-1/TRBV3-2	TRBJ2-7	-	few	TGTGCCAGCAGCCAGGCGGGCCGCTACGAGCAGTACTTC	CASSQAGRYEQYF
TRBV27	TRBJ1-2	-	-	TGTGCCAGCAGTTTCGATCGGTGGGTAGCGAGTGGCTACACCTTC	CASSFDRWVASGYTF
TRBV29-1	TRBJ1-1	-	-	TGCAGCACAATCAGGACAGAAATGAACACTGAAGCTTTCTTT	CSTIRTEMNTEAFF
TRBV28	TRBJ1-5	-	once	TGTGCCAGCAGCCTATTGGCACAGGGTCTGGGGGGCAATCAGCCCCAGCATTTT	CASSLLAQGLGGNQPQHF
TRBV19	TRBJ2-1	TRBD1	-	TGTGCCAGTAGTAGGACAGGGTCCGGCAATGAGCAGTTCTTC	CASSRTGSGNEQFF
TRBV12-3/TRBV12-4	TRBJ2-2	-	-	TGTGCCAGCAGAGGGGCCGGGGAGCTGTTTTTT	CASRGAGELFF
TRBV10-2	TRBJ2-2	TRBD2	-	TGCGCCAGCAGTGGGGGACTAGCGGAGACGAACACCGGGGAGCTGTTTTTT	CASSGGLAETNTGELFF
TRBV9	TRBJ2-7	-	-	TGTGCCAGCAGCGTAGAGGTAGGGGCCTCCTACGAGCAGTACTTC	CASSVEVGASYEQYF
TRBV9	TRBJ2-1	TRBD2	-	TGTGCCAGCAGCGTTAGCGGGAGGAAAATAAATGAGCAGTTCTTC	CASSVSGRKINEQFF
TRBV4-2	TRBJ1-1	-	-	TGTGCCAGCAGCCAAAGTCGGGGGAACACTGAAGCTTTCTTT	CASSQSRGNTEAFF